This TCR beta chain was sequenced for a study of control samples from healthy donors and cancer patients. Sequencing was performed with immunoSEQ multiplex PCR; in TCRdb, only in-frame clones are kept and a portion is missing. The sample holds 120,000 or so clones; more than 75% are singletons and the top ten take about 3.7%. Trimming shortened V by 4 bases and J by 4 bases, and 13 bases separated the two germline ends. Germline lookup yields CDR1 SGHTA and CDR2 FQGNSA. The CDR3 totals 14 residues. V gene TRBV7-2 combines with J gene TRBJ1-2; D is possibly TRBD1 (5 bases). The sequencing sample was made of PBMCs. The TCR was taken from a woman aged 55-70 years with lung cancer. The CDR3 spells CASSSNRFLYGYTF. For the CDR3, the DNA is TGTGCCAGCAGCTCGAACAGGTTCCTCTATGGCTACACCTTC. Combining the CDR3 with reference TRBV7-2 and TRBJ1-2 gives the whole variable domain GAGVSQSPSNKVTEKGKDVELRCDPISGHTALYWYRQSLGQGLEFLIYFQGNSAPDKSGLPSDRFSAERTGGSVSTLTIQRTQQEDSAVYLCASSSNRFLYGYTFGSGTRLTVV.